Each of the 26 T cell receptor beta chains below was sequenced from the same sample in a study of chemoradiotherapy in HPV16-positive cancers. Sequenced by immunoSEQ multiplex PCR; TCRdb stores in-frame clones only, minus some. This sample has about 7,800 clones, with around two thirds found just once. The sample was acquired from a patient who underwent chemoradiotherapy. Source of these receptors: a human donor with HPV-associated anogenital cancer.

Here the CDR3 DNA reads TGTGCCAGCAGCTTGGGGCGGTCAGATACGCAGTATTTT. Translated: CASSLGRSDTQYF. The chain uses TRBV7-6 and TRBJ2-3, with D possibly TRBD1 on 5 matching bases. Trimming took off 3 bases at V and 4 bases at J, with 8 bases between the two ends. Germline CDR1 reads SGHVS; CDR2 reads FNYEAQ. CDR3 length: 13 residues. Variable domain in full (rest from reference TRBV7-6 and TRBJ2-3): GAGVSQSPRYKVTKRGQDVALRCDPISGHVSLYWYRQALGQGPEFLTYFNYEAQQDKSGLPNDRFSAERPEGSISTLTIQRTEQRDSAMYRCASSLGRSDTQYFGPGTRLTVL.

The chain combines TRBV6-5 with TRBJ1-5; 9 bases are a match to TRBD1. Germline CDR1 and CDR2: MNHEY and SVGAGI. Trimming cost V 2 bases and J 1 base; bases outside gene matches: 0. CDR3 length: 15 residues. The CDR3 nucleotides are TGTGCCAGCAGTTACGGACAGGGGAGCAATCAGCCCCAGCATTTT. Translating gives CASSYGQGSNQPQHF.

The rearrangement links TRBV7-2 to TRBJ2-2, with D possibly called TRBD1 or TRBD2 (5 bases each). Germline values: CDR1 SGHTA, CDR2 FQGNSA. Between the trimmed V and J ends, which lost 3 bases and 4 bases, there was a span of 12 bases. CDR3 size: 15 residues. The CDR3 spells CASSLGVGLTGELFF. The CDR3 DNA is TGTGCCAGCAGCTTGGGGGTAGGACTCACCGGGGAGCTGTTTTTT.

The rearrangement links TRBV9 to TRBJ2-1; 8 bases align to TRBD2. CDR1 is SGDLS and CDR2 is YYNGEE in the germline V gene. This CDR3 is 16 amino acids long. V lost 0 bases and J lost 3; bases outside the gene matches: 5. The CDR3 bases are TGTGCCAGCAGCGTAGCGCCGGGGGGGCTCTACAATGAGCAGTTCTTC. Translated: CASSVAPGGLYNEQFF.

The chain employs TRBV28 and TRBJ2-7, with D possibly matching TRBD1 (5 bases). The germline gives CDR1 MDHEN, CDR2 SYDVKM. The CDR3 has 12 amino acids. Trimming took 6 bases from V and 1 from J, leaving 7 bases between them. DNA of the CDR3: TGTGCCAGCAGAAGGGGTTCCTACGAGCAGTACTTC. Translation gives CASRRGSYEQYF.

V gene TRBV4-3 combines with J gene TRBJ1-3, with D unclear. The V end lost 1 base, the J end lost 0 bases, and 10 bases lay between the germline ends. The CDR3 has 16 amino acids. The germline V gene has CDR1 LGHNA and CDR2 YSLEER. Written as DNA, the CDR3 is TGCGCCAGCAGCCAAGCGGCAGGTAGCTCTGGAAACACCATATATTTT. Residues: CASSQAAGSSGNTIYF.

Only one count was recorded for this clone. The chain is built from TRBV18 and TRBJ1-4; D is perhaps TRBD1 (6 bases). CDR1 and CDR2 (germline): KGHSH, LQKENI. The CDR3 loop spans 14 amino acids. The V end was cut by 1 base, the J end by 5 bases, with 8 bases between. CDR3 nucleotide sequence: TGTGCCAGCTCACCACAGGGGACAAATGAAAAACTGTTTTTT. Protein sequence: CASSPQGTNEKLFF.

The chain uses TRBV7-2 and TRBJ1-2; TRBD1 might be the D (6 bases). This CDR3 is built from 16 residues. V lost 2 bases and J 7 bases, leaving 20 bases between the germline ends. The germline V gene has CDR1 SGHTA and CDR2 FQGNSA. CDR3 region: CASSLNPGRGGGGYTF. The CDR3 nucleotides are TGTGCCAGCAGCTTAAATCCCGGCAGGGGCGGGGGTGGCTACACCTTC.

The V and J genes are TRBV27 and TRBJ1-1; D unresolved. CDR1 is MNHEY and CDR2 is SMNVEV in the germline V gene (reference sequence). This CDR3 comprises 13 residues. Trimming left V 3 bases short and J 3 bases short, with 8 bases between. This CDR3 is CASSLSMYTEAFF. In nucleotides, the CDR3 is TGTGCCAGCAGTTTGTCTATGTACACTGAAGCTTTCTTT.

The V and J genes are TRBV6-5 and TRBJ1-6; TRBD1 might be the D (6 bases). This CDR3 spans 12 amino acids. The germline V and J ends were trimmed by 6 bases and 13 bases, with 13 bases remaining between them. The germline V gene has CDR1 MNHEY and CDR2 SVGAGI. The chain's CDR3 is CASRRSGAPLHF. Here the CDR3 DNA reads TGTGCCAGCAGGCGATCAGGGGCGCCCCTCCACTTT.

This clone was detected only a few times. This chain uses TRBV21-1 with TRBJ1-1; whether TRBD1, the table's D call, matches the DNA was not checked. TRBV21-1 is a pseudogene. This CDR3 has 15 residues. CDR3 nucleotide sequence: TGTGCCAGCAGCACAGCGACAGGGAAGGACACTGAAGCTTTCTTT. Its translation is CASSTATGKDTEAFF.

This chain joins TRBV19 and TRBJ2-3, with D tentatively TRBD1 or TRBD2 (5 bases each). Trimming pared 5 bases from V and 4 bases from J, leaving 13 bases between. Germline CDR1 reads LNHDA; CDR2 reads SQIVND (reference sequence). There are 14 residues in the CDR3. The CDR3 coding sequence is TGTGCCAGTAGTGGAATAGTGGGGGCAGATACGCAGTATTTT. Residues: CASSGIVGADTQYF.

V gene TRBV18 combines with J gene TRBJ2-1, with 9 bases that match TRBD2. There are 13 residues in the CDR3. The V gene end was trimmed by 5 bases and the J gene end by 14 bases; junction bases not matched to a gene: 10. Germline CDR1 is KGHSH and CDR2 is LQKENI. CDR3 amino acids: CASSASGSGRKFF. DNA of the CDR3: TGTGCCAGCTCAGCCTCAGGGAGCGGGAGGAAGTTCTTC.

This clone showed up just once. V usage is TRBV7-3 and J usage is TRBJ1-4, with D perhaps TRBD1 (5 bases). Germline CDR1 SGHTA, CDR2 FQGTGA. CDR3 length: 16 residues. V lost 1 base to trimming and J lost 1 base, with 10 bases between them. CDR3 amino acids: CASSLMGGVTNEKLFF. DNA for the CDR3: TGTGCCAGCAGCTTAATGGGGGGAGTAACTAATGAAAAACTGTTTTTT.

V gene TRBV4-3 combines with J gene TRBJ1-2; D perhaps matches TRBD1 (6 bases). The CDR3 is made up of 15 amino acids. The germline CDR1 and CDR2 sequences are LGHNA and YSLEER. Trimming shortened V by 0 bases and J by 12 bases, and 20 bases separated the two germline ends. Here the CDR3 reads CASSQDWKSGTPNTF. Written as DNA, the CDR3 is TGCGCCAGCAGCCAAGATTGGAAGTCCGGGACACCTAACACCTTC.

The genes are TRBV27 and TRBJ2-7; 10 bases agree with TRBD2. Trimming at V came to 5 bases and at J to 0 bases, leaving 7 bases not matched to a gene. This CDR3 is built from 16 residues. Per the germline V gene, CDR1 is MNHEY and CDR2 is SMNVEV (reference sequence). As DNA, the CDR3 is TGTGCCAGCAGTGCTGGACTAGCGGATTTCTCCTACGAGCAGTACTTC. Translated, it gives CASSAGLADFSYEQYF.

The gene calls are TRBV14 and TRBJ1-1; D gene uncertain. CDR3 length: 13 amino acids. With 5 bases removed from V and 1 base from J, the gap between germline ends came to 8 bases. The germline V gene has CDR1 SGHDN and CDR2 FVKESK. The CDR3 loop reads CASSARENTEAFF. CDR3 coding DNA: TGTGCCAGCAGCGCCCGGGAGAACACTGAAGCTTTCTTT.

V and J are TRBV7-2 and TRBJ1-3, with 8 bases identical to TRBD1. The V gene's germline CDR1 is SGHTA and CDR2 FQGNSA. With 1 base clipped from V and 7 bases from J, the junction kept 0 bases outside the gene matches. The CDR3 runs 13 residues. The CDR3 coding sequence is TGTGCCAGCAGCTTAGGACAGGGGAACACCATATATTTT. Translation gives CASSLGQGNTIYF.

The V and J genes are TRBV5-6 and TRBJ1-2, with 7 bases lining up with TRBD1. J lost 7 bases, V lost 2 bases, and 8 bases had no gene match. The CDR3 sequence is 14 residues long. Germline CDR1 SGHDT, CDR2 YYEEEE. The CDR3 loop reads CASSLGQVFSGYTF. The CDR3 coding sequence is TGTGCCAGCAGCTTAGGACAGGTCTTCTCTGGCTACACCTTC.

The chain has TRBV19 and TRBJ2-7; TRBD2 aligns across 9 bases. Trimming took 0 bases from V and 2 from J; bases not matched to a gene: 5. The germline V gene has CDR1 LNHDA and CDR2 SQIVND (reference sequence). CDR3 size: 16 residues. The CDR3 sequence: CASSIDPSGTAYEQYF. DNA for the CDR3: TGTGCCAGTAGTATAGATCCTAGCGGGACAGCCTACGAGCAGTACTTC.

This clone turned up a few times. The chain recombines TRBV11-3 with TRBJ2-2, with D perhaps being TRBD1 or TRBD2 (6 bases each). This CDR3 comprises 13 residues. Germline CDR1 SGHNT, CDR2 YENEEA. Trimming cost V 8 bases and J 6 bases, with 13 bases left between them. The CDR3, as DNA: TGTGCCAGCGAAAGCCGGGGGCCCGGGGAGCTGTTTTTT. Residues: CASESRGPGELFF.

The chain is built from TRBV7-3 and TRBJ2-3; weak D call: TRBD1 (6 bases). The CDR3 loop spans 16 amino acids. Germline CDR1 SGHTA, CDR2 FQGTGA. Trimming shortened V by 1 base and J by 0 bases, and 11 bases separated the two germline ends. CDR3 sequence: CASSLRGGDSTDTQYF. The CDR3 DNA is TGTGCCAGCAGCTTAAGAGGGGGAGATAGCACAGATACGCAGTATTTT.

The V gene is TRBV18, the J gene TRBJ1-1; D is uncertain. The V and J ends lost 1 base and 6 bases respectively, with 9 bases between them. CDR1 and CDR2 from the germline V gene are KGHSH and LQKENI. The CDR3 is made up of 13 amino acids. The CDR3 reads CASSPHLDAEAFF. CDR3 bases: TGTGCCAGCTCACCACACCTTGACGCTGAAGCTTTCTTT.

The rearrangement joins TRBV6-6 to TRBJ1-1, with 8 bases identical to TRBD1. Losses at the gene ends were 2 bases for V and 1 base for J; bases not matched to a gene: 3. CDR3 length: 15 amino acids. From germline, CDR1 is MNHNY and CDR2 SVGAGI (reference sequence). CDR3 loop: CASSYPGQGNTEAFF. The DNA of the CDR3 is TGTGCCAGCAGTTACCCCGGACAGGGGAACACTGAAGCTTTCTTT.

The CDR3 here is CASSSILTGTGINEQFF. The CDR3 nucleotides are TGTGCCAGCAGCTCCATTTTGACCGGGACAGGGATCAATGAGCAGTTCTTC. The gene calls are TRBV27 and TRBJ2-1, with 9 positions matching TRBD1. This CDR3 has 17 amino acids. From germline, CDR1 is MNHEY and CDR2 SMNVEV (reference sequence). Unmatched junction bases numbered 15, after V lost 6 bases and J lost 6 bases.

The rearrangement joins TRBV19 to TRBJ2-7, with 10 bases that match TRBD2. CDR1 is LNHDA and CDR2 is SQIVND in the germline V gene (reference sequence). Trimming cost V 3 bases and J 6 bases; bases outside gene matches: 8. CDR3 length: 15 residues. In nucleotides, the CDR3 is TGTGCCAGTAGTATCGCAGCGGGAGGGCGAGCCGAGCAGTACTTC. Protein: CASSIAAGGRAEQYF. Full variable domain (remainder filled in from reference TRBV19 and TRBJ2-7): DGGITQSPKYLFRKEGQNVTLSCEQNLNHDAMYWYRQDPGQGLRLIYYSQIVNDFQKGDIAEGYSVSREKKESFPLTVTSAQKNPTAFYLCASSIAAGGRAEQYFGPGTRLTVT.